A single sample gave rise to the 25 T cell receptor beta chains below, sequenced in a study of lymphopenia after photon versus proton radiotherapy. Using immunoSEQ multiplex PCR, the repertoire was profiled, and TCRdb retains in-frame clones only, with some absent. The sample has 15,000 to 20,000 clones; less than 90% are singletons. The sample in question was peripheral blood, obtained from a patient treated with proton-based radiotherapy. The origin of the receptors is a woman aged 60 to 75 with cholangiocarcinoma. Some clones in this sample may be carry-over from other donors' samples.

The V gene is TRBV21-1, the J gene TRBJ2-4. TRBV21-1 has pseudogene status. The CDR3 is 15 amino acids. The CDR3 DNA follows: TGTGCCAGCAGCAAGCGCAAGGTAGCCAAAAACATTCAGTACTTC. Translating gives CASSKRKVAKNIQYF.

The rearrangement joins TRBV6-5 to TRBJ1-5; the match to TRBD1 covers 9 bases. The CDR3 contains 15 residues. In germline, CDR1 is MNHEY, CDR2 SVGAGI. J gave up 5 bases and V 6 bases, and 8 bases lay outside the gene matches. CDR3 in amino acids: CASRRDREPYQPQHF. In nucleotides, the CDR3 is TGTGCCAGCAGACGGGACAGGGAGCCGTATCAGCCCCAGCATTTT.

The CDR3 nucleotides read TGCGCCAGCAGCCAACGGACAACGAACACCGGGGAGCTGTTTTTT. Protein product: CASSQRTTNTGELFF. This chain connects TRBV4-3 to TRBJ2-2; maybe TRBD1 (5 bases). This CDR3 comprises 15 residues. V lost 2 bases to trimming and J lost 0 bases, with 7 bases between them. In germline, CDR1 is LGHNA, CDR2 YSLEER.

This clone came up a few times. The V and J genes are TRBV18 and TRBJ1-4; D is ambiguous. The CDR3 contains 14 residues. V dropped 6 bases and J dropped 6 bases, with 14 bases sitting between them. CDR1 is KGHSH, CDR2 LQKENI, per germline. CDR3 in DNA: TGTGCCAGCTCGGGAGGGTTGACTGATGAAAAACTGTTTTTT. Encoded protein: CASSGGLTDEKLFF.

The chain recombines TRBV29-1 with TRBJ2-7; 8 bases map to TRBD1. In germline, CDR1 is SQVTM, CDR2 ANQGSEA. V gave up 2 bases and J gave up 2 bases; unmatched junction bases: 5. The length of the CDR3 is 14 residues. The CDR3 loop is CSVESGQGAYEQYF. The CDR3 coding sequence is TGCAGCGTTGAATCTGGACAGGGTGCCTACGAGCAGTACTTC.

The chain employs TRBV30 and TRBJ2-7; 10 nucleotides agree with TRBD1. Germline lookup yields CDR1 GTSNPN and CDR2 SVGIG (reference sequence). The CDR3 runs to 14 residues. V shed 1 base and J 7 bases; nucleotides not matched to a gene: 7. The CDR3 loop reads CAWSAGQGSREQYF. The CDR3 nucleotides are TGTGCCTGGAGTGCGGGACAGGGGAGCCGGGAGCAGTACTTC.

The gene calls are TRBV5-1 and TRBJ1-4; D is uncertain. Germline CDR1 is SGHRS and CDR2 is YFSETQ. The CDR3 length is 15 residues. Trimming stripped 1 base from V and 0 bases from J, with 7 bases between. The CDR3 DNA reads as TGCGCCAGCAGCTTGTTGACGGCAACTAATGAAAAACTGTTTTTT. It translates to CASSLLTATNEKLFF. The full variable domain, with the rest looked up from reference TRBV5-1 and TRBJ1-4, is KAGVTQTPRYLIKTRGQQVTLSCSPISGHRSVSWYQQTPGQGLQFLFEYFSETQRNKGNFPGRFSGRQFSNSRSEMNVSTLELGDSALYLCASSLLTATNEKLFFGSGTQLSVL.

CDR3 region: CASSFPGQGATEAFF. CDR3 DNA sequence: TGTGCCAGCAGCTTCCCGGGACAGGGGGCGACTGAAGCTTTCTTT. The chain links TRBV11-2 to TRBJ1-1; 12 bases are shared with TRBD1. The CDR3 runs 15 residues. The germline gives CDR1 SGHAT, CDR2 FQNNGV. V lost 3 bases and J lost 5; bases outside the gene matches: 4.

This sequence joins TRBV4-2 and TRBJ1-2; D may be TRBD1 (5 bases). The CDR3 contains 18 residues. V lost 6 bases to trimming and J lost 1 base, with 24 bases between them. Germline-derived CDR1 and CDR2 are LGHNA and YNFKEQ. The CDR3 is CASRPPRDRGLNNYGYTF. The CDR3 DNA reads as TGTGCCAGCAGACCCCCGCGGGACCGCGGACTCAATAACTATGGCTACACCTTC.

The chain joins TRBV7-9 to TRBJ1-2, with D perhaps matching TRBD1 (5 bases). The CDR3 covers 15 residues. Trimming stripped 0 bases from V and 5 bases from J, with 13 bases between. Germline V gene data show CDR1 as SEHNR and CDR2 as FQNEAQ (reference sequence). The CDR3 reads CASSLAGTKGYGYTF. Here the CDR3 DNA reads TGTGCCAGCAGCTTAGCGGGGACGAAGGGGTATGGCTACACCTTC.

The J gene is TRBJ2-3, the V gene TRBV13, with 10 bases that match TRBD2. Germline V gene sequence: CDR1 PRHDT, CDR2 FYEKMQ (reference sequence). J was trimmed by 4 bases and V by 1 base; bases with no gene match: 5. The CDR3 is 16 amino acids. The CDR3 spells CASSLELAGGADTQYF. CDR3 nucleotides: TGTGCCAGCAGCTTAGAATTAGCGGGAGGCGCAGATACGCAGTATTTT.

The CDR3 region has the DNA TGCGCCAGCAGCCAAGTGAGGGGGGGCCCGGTAGATACGCAGTATTTT. Protein product: CASSQVRGGPVDTQYF. The genes are TRBV4-1 and TRBJ2-3; a weak D match, TRBD2 (7 bases). Germline V gene sequence: CDR1 MGHRA, CDR2 YSYEKL. The CDR3 has 16 residues. Trimming removed 1 base from V and 5 bases from J, with 16 bases in between.

DNA of the CDR3: TGTGCCTGGAGTTCACTCCCGGGACAGGGCGCCTACGAGCAGTACTTC. Protein: CAWSSLPGQGAYEQYF. V is TRBV30 and J is TRBJ2-7; TRBD1 matches 9 bases. With V trimmed by 2 bases and J by 2 bases, 10 bases remained unmatched. This CDR3 comprises 16 residues. Germline V gene lookup returns CDR1 GTSNPN and CDR2 SVGIG (reference sequence).

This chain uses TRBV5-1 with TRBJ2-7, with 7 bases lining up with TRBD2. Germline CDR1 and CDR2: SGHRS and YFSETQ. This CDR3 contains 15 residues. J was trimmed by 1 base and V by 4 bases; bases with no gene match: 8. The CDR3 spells CASSREVRQSYEQYF. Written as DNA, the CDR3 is TGCGCCAGCAGCCGGGAGGTCAGGCAATCCTACGAGCAGTACTTC.

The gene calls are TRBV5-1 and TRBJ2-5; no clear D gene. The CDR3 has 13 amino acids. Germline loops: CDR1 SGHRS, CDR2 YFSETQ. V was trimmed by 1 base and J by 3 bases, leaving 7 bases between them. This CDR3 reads CASSLYEEETQYF. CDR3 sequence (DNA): TGCGCCAGCAGCTTGTACGAAGAAGAGACCCAGTACTTC. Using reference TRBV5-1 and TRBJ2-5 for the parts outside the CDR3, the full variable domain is KAGVTQTPRYLIKTRGQQVTLSCSPISGHRSVSWYQQTPGQGLQFLFEYFSETQRNKGNFPGRFSGRQFSNSRSEMNVSTLELGDSALYLCASSLYEEETQYFGPGTRLLVL.

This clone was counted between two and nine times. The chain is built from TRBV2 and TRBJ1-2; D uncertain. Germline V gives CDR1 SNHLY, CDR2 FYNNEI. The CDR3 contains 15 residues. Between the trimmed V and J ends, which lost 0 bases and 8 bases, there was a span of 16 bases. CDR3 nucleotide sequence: TGTGCCAGCAGTGAAGCCCCCGGCGGAGTCTGGGGCTACACCTTC. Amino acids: CASSEAPGGVWGYTF.

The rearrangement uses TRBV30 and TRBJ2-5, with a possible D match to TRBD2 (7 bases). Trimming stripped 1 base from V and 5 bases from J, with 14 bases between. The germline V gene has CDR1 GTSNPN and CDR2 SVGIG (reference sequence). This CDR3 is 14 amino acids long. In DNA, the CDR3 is TGTGCCTGGAGTGGGCACGGGGGGCGCGAGACCCAGTACTTC. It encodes CAWSGHGGRETQYF.

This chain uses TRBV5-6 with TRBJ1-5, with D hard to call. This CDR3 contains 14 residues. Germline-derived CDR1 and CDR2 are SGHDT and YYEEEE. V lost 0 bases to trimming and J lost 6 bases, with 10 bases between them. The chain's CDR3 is CASSLGAKSQPQHF. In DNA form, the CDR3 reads TGTGCCAGCAGCTTGGGGGCCAAGAGTCAGCCCCAGCATTTT. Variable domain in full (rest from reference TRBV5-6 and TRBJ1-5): DAGVTQSPTHLIKTRGQQVTLRCSPKSGHDTVSWYQQALGQGPQFIFQYYEEEERQRGNFPDRFSGHQFPNYSSELNVNALLLGDSALYLCASSLGAKSQPQHFGDGTRLSIL.

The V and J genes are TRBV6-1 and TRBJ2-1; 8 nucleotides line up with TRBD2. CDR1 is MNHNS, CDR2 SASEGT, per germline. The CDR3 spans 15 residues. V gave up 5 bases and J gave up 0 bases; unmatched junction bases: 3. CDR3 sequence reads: CASSPGTSSYNEQFF. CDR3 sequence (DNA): TGTGCCAGCAGTCCCGGGACTAGCTCCTACAATGAGCAGTTCTTC.

The CDR3 sequence: CATSWPRGGEQFF. The CDR3 DNA is TGTGCCACCAGCTGGCCCAGGGGAGGTGAGCAGTTCTTC. The rearrangement links TRBV15 to TRBJ2-1; D assignment may be TRBD1 or TRBD2 (6 bases each). The CDR3 is 13 residues long. Germline V gene sequence: CDR1 LNHNV, CDR2 YYDKDF (reference sequence). V dropped 5 bases and J dropped 9 bases, with 14 bases sitting between them.

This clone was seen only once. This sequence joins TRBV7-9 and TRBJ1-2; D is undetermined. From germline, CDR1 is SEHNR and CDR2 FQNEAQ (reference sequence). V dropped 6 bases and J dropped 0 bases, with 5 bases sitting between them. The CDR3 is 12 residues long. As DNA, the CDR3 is TGTGCCAGCAGTAATTCTAACTATGGCTACACCTTC. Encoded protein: CASSNSNYGYTF.

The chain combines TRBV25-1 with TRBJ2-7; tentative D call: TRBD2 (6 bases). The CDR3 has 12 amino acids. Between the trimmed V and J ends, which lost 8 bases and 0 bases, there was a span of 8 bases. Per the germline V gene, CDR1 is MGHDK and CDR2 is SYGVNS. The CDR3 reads CASGDFSYEQYF. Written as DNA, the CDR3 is TGTGCCAGCGGGGACTTCTCCTACGAGCAGTACTTC.

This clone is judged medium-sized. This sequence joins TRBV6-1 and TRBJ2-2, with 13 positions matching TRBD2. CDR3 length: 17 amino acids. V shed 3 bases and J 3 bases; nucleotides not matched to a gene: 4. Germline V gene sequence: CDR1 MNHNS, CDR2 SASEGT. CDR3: CASSETSGGWYTGELFF. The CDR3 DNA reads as TGTGCCAGCAGTGAGACTAGCGGGGGGTGGTACACCGGGGAGCTGTTTTTT.

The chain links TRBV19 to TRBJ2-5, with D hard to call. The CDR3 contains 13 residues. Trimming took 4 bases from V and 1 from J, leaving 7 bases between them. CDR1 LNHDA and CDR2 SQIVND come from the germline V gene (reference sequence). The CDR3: CASSTRAQETQYF. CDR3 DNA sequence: TGTGCCAGTAGTACCCGGGCCCAAGAGACCCAGTACTTC. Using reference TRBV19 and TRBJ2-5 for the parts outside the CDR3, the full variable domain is DGGITQSPKYLFRKEGQNVTLSCEQNLNHDAMYWYRQDPGQGLRLIYYSQIVNDFQKGDIAEGYSVSREKKESFPLTVTSAQKNPTAFYLCASSTRAQETQYFGPGTRLLVL.

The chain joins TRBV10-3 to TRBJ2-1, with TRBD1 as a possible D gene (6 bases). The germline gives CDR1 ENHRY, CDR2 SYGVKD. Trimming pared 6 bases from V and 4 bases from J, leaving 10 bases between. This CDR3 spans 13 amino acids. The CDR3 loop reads CAIRETGYNEQFF. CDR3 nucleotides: TGTGCCATCAGAGAGACAGGATACAATGAGCAGTTCTTC.